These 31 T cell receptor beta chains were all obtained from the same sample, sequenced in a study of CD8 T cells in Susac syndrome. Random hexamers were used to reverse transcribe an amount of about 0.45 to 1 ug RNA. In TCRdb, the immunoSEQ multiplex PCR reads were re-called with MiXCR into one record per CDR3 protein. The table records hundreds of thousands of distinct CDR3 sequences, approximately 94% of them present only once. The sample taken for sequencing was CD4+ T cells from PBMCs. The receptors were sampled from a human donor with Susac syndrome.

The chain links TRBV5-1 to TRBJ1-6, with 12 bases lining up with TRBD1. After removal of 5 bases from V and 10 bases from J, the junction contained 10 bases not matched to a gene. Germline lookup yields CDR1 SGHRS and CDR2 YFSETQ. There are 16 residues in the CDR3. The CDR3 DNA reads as TGCGCCAGCAGATACAGCGGGACAGGGGGCCAATCACCCCTCCACTTT. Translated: CASRYSGTGGQSPLHF.

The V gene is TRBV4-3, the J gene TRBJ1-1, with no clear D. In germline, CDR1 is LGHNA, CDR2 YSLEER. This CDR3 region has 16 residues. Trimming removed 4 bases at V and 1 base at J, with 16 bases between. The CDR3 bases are TGCGCCAGCAGCCTCTCAACGACGGGAGGGAACACTGAAGCTTTCTTT. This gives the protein CASSLSTTGGNTEAFF.

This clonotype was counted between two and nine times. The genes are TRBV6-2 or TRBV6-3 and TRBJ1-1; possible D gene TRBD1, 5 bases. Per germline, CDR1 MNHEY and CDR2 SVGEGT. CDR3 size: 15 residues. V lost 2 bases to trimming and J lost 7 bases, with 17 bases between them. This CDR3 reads CASSYGGTLAYEAFF. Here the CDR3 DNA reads TGTGCCAGCAGTTACGGTGGGACCCTCGCGTATGAAGCTTTCTTT.

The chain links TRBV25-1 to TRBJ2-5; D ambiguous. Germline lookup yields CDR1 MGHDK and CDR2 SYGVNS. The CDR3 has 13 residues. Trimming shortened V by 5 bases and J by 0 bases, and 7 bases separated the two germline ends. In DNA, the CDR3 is TGTGCCAGCAGTACCGGAGACCAAGAGACCCAGTACTTC. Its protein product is CASSTGDQETQYF.

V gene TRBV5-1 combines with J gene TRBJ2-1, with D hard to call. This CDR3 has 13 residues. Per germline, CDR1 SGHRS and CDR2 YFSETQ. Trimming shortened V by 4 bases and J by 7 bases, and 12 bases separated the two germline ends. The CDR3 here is CASSNPSGNEQFF. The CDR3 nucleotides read TGCGCCAGCAGCAATCCTTCAGGAAATGAGCAGTTCTTC.

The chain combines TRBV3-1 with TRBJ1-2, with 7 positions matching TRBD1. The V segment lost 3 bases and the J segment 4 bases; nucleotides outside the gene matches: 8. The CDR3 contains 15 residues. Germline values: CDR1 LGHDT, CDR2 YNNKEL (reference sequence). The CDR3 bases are TGTGCCAGCAGCCACGATATGACAGGGAGCTATGGCTACACCTTC. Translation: CASSHDMTGSYGYTF.

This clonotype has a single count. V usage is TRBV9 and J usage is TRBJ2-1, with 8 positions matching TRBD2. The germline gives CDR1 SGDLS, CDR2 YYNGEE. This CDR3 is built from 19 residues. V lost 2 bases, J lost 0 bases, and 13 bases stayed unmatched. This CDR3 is CASSVGRGGTFSSYNEQFF. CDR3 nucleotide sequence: TGTGCCAGCAGCGTCGGTCGCGGGGGGACATTTAGCTCCTACAATGAGCAGTTCTTC.

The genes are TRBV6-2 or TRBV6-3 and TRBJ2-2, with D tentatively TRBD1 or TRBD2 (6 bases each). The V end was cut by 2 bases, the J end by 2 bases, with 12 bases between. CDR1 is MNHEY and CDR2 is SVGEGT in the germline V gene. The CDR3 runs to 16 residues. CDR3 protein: CASSYDGGSNTGELFF. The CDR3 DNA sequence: TGTGCCAGCAGTTACGACGGGGGCTCCAACACCGGGGAGCTGTTTTTT.

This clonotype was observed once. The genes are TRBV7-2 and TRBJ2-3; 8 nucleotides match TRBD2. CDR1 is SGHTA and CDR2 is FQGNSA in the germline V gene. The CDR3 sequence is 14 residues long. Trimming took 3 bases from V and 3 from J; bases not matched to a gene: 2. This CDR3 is CASSLVAGTDTQYF. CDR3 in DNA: TGTGCCAGCAGCTTGGTAGCGGGGACAGATACGCAGTATTTT.

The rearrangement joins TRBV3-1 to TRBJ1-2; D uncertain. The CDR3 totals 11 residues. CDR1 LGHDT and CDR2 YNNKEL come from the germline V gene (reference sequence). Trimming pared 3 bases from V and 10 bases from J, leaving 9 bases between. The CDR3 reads CASSHWEIYTF. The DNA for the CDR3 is TGTGCCAGCAGCCATTGGGAGATCTACACCTTC.

CDR3 in DNA: TGCAGTGCGTTACAGGGGGGAAACACCATATATTTT. Its protein is CSALQGGNTIYF. The V gene is TRBV20-1, the J gene TRBJ1-3; 7 bases map to TRBD1. V was clipped by 6 bases and J by 4 bases; unmatched bases: 3. The CDR3 is 12 residues long. Germline values: CDR1 DFQATT, CDR2 SNEGSKA (reference sequence).

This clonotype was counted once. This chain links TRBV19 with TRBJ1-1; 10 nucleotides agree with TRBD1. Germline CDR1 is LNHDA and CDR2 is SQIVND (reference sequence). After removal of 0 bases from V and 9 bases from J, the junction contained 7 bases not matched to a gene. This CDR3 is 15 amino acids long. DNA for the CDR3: TGTGCCAGTAGTATAGATCCGAGACAGGGGGCCAAAGCTTTCTTT. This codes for CASSIDPRQGAKAFF.

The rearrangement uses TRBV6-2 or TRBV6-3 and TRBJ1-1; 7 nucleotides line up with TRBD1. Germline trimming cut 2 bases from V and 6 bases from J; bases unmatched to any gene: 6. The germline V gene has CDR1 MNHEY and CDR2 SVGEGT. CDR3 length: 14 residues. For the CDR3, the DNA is TGTGCCAGCAGTTACGACAGGGTCGTCGCTGAAGCTTTCTTT. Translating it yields CASSYDRVVAEAFF.

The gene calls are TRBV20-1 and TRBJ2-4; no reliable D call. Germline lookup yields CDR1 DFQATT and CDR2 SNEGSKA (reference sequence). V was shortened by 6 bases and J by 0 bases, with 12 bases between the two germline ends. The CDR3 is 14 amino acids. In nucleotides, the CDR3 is TGCAGTGCCAGAACCTTGCTAGCCAAAAACATTCAGTACTTC. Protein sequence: CSARTLLAKNIQYF.

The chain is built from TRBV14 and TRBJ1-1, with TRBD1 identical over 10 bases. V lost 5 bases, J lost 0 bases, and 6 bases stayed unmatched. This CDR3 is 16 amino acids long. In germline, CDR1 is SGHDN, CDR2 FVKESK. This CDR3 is CASSLTGGRMNTEAFF. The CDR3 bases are TGTGCCAGCAGCTTGACAGGGGGCCGGATGAACACTGAAGCTTTCTTT.

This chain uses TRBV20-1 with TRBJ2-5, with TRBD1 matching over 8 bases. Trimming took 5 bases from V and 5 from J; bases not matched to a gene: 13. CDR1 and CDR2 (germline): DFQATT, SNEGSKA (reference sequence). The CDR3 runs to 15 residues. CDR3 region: CSAARGGQGAETQYF. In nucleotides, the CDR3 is TGCAGTGCTGCCCGTGGAGGACAGGGCGCGGAGACCCAGTACTTC.

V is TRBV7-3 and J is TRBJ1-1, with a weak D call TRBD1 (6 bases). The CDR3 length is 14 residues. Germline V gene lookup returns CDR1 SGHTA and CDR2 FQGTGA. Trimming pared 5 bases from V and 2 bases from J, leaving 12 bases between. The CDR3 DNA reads TGTGCCAGCAGCCCGACAGGCTACAACACTGAAGCTTTCTTT. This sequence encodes CASSPTGYNTEAFF.

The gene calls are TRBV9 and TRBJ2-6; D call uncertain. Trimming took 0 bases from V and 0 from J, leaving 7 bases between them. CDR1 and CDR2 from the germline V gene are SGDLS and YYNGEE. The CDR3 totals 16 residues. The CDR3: CASSVGKPSGANVLTF. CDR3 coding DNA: TGTGCCAGCAGCGTAGGAAAGCCCTCTGGGGCCAACGTCCTGACTTTC. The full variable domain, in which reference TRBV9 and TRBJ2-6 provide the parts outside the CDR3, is DSGVTQTPKHLITATGQRVTLRCSPRSGDLSVYWYQQSLDQGLQFLIQYYNGEERAKGNILERFSAQQFPDLHSELNLSSLELGDSALYFCASSVGKPSGANVLTFGAGSRLTVL.

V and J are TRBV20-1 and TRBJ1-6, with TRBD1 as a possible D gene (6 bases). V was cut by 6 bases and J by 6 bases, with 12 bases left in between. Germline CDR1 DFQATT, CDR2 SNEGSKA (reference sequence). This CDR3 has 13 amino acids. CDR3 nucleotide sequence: TGCAGTGCCCGGGGACACAGTAATTCACCCCTCCACTTT. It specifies CSARGHSNSPLHF.

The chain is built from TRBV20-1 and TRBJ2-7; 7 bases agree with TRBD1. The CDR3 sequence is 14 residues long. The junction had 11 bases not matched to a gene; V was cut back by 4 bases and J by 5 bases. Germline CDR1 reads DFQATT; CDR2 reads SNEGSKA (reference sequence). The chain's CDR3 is CSATQTTGKHEQYF. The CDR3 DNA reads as TGCAGTGCTACCCAAACGACAGGGAAACACGAGCAGTACTTC.

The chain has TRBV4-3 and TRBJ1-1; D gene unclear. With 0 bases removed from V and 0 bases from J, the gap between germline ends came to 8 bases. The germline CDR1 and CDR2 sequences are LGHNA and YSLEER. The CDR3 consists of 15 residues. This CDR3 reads CASSQDWLVNTEAFF. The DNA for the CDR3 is TGCGCCAGCAGCCAAGACTGGTTGGTGAACACTGAAGCTTTCTTT.

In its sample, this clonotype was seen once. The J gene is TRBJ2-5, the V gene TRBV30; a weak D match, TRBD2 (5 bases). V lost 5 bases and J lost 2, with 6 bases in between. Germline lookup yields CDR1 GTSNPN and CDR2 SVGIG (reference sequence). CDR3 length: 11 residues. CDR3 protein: CAWGEQETQYF. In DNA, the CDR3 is TGTGCCTGGGGGGAGCAAGAGACCCAGTACTTC.

This CDR3 reads CAWKPQSGELFF. In DNA, the CDR3 is TGTGCCTGGAAGCCCCAGAGCGGGGAGCTGTTTTTT. This rearrangement joins TRBV30 to TRBJ2-2; D call uncertain. From germline, CDR1 is GTSNPN and CDR2 SVGIG (reference sequence). The CDR3 sequence is 12 residues long. Trimming stripped 4 bases from V and 7 bases from J, with 10 bases between.

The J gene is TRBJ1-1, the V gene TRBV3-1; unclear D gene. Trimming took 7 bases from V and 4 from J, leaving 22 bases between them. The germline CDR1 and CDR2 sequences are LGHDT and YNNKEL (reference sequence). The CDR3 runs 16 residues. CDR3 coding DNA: TGTGCCAGCACTTCAAGATCCGCAAGGGTGGGCACTGAAGCTTTCTTT. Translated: CASTSRSARVGTEAFF.

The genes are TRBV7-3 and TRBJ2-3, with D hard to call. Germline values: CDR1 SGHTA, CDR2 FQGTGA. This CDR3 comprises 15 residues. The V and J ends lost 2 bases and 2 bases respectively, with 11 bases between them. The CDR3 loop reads CASSLRPGYTDTQYF. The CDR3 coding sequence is TGTGCCAGCAGCTTACGACCCGGGTACACAGATACGCAGTATTTT.

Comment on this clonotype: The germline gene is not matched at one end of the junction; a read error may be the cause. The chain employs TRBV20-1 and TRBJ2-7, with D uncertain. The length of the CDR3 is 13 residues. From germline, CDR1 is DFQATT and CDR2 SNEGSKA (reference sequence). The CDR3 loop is CSASRPPSSEQYF. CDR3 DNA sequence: TGCAGTGCTAGTAGGCCTCCTTCCTCCGAGCAGTACTTC.

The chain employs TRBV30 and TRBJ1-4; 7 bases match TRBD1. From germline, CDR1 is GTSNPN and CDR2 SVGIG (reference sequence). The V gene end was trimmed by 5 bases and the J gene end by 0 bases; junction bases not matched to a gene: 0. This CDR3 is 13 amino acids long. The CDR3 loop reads CAWGTATNEKLFF. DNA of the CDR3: TGTGCCTGGGGGACAGCAACTAATGAAAAACTGTTTTTT.

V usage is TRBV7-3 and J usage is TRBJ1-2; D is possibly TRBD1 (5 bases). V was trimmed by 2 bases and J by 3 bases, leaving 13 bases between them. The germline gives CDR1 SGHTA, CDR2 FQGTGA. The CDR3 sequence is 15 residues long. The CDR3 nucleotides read TGTGCCAGCAGCTTAGGGTCAGGGCGAGACTATGGCTACACCTTC. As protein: CASSLGSGRDYGYTF.

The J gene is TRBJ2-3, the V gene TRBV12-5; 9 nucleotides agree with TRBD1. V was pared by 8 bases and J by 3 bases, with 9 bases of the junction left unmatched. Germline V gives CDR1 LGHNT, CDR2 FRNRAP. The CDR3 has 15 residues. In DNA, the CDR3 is TGTGCTAGTCAGACCCGGGACAGGGTAACAGATACGCAGTATTTT. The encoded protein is CASQTRDRVTDTQYF.

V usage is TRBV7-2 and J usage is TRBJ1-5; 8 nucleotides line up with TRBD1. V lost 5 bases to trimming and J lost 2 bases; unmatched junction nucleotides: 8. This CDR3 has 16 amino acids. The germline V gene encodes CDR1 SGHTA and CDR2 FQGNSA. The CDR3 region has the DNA TGTGCCAGCAGCCCCGAGGTGGGACAGGGCAATCAGCCCCAGCATTTT. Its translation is CASSPEVGQGNQPQHF.

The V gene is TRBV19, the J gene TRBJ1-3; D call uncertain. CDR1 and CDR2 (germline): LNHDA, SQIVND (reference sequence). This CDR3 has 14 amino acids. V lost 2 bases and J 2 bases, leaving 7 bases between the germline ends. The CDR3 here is CASSIRETGNTIYF. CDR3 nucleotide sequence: TGTGCCAGTAGTATAAGGGAAACTGGAAACACCATATATTTT. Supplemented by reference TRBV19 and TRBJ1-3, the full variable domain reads DGGITQSPKYLFRKEGQNVTLSCEQNLNHDAMYWYRQDPGQGLRLIYYSQIVNDFQKGDIAEGYSVSREKKESFPLTVTSAQKNPTAFYLCASSIRETGNTIYFGEGSWLTVV.